This T cell receptor (beta chain) was identified in a study of OX40 agonist ivuxolimab in advanced cancers. Study overall: People in dose escalation had one of these cancers: hepatocellular carcinoma, melanoma, renal cell or head and neck cancer. The study, taken as a whole, reports: CD8+ T cells averaged more expanded clones than CD4+.

Turning to this clone: Its antigen is currently unknown. The sample holds other DNA sequences that translate to the same CDR3.

Assay: immunoSEQ multiplex PCR; the TCRdb copy retains only in-frame clones and omits some. The sample shows approximately 77,000 clones, approximately 92% of them seen only once. With 6 bases removed from V and 1 base from J, the gap between germline ends came to 8 bases. Germline CDR1 reads SEHNR; CDR2 reads FQNEAQ (reference sequence). The CDR3 covers 13 residues. Source: CD4+ or CD8+ T cells sorted from blood, taken in a trial of the OX40 agonist ivuxolimab. The sequence derives from an adult with an advanced solid tumor such as melanoma, head and neck, liver or kidney cancer. The rearrangement links TRBV7-9 to TRBJ2-3; D unclear. This CDR3 reads CASSSIGTDTQYF. The CDR3 region has the DNA TGTGCCAGCAGTTCTATCGGCACAGATACGCAGTATTTT.